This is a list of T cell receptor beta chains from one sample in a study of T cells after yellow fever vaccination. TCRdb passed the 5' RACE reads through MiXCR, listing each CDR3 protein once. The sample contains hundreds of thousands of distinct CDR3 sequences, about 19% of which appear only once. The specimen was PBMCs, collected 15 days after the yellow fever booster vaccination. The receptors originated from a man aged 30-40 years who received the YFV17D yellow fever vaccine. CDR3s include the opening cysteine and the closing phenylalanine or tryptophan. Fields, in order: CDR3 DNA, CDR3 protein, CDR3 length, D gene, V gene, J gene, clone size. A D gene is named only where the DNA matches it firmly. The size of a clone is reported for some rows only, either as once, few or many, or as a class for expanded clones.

CDR3nt: TGCGCCAGCAGCCAAAGATTTGGGGCATCCTACGAGCAGTACTTC; CDR3aa: CASSQRFGASYEQYF; len: 15; d_gene: .; v_gene: TRBV4-3; j_gene: TRBJ2-7; abundance: few
CDR3nt: TGTGCCAGCAGCCAAGTCAACAGGGTTAACTATGGCTACACCTTC; CDR3aa: CASSQVNRVNYGYTF; len: 15; d_gene: .; v_gene: TRBV3-1; j_gene: TRBJ1-2; abundance: few
CDR3nt: TGCGCCAGCAGCCCAAACAGGGAAGAGACCCAGTACTTC; CDR3aa: CASSPNREETQYF; len: 13; d_gene: .; v_gene: TRBV5-1; j_gene: TRBJ2-5; abundance: .
CDR3nt: TGTGCCAGCAGCTTAGCCAGAAACACCGGGGAGCTGTTTTTT; CDR3aa: CASSLARNTGELFF; len: 14; d_gene: .; v_gene: TRBV12-3/TRBV12-4; j_gene: TRBJ2-2; abundance: many
CDR3nt: TGCAGCGCGCGACAGGGGTCAGATACGCAGTATTTT; CDR3aa: CSARQGSDTQYF; len: 12; d_gene: TRBD1; v_gene: TRBV29-1; j_gene: TRBJ2-3; abundance: .
CDR3nt: TGTTCCAGCAGCCCAGGGCCCGTCCAGTACTTC; CDR3aa: CSSSPGPVQYF; len: 11; d_gene: .; v_gene: TRBV12-3/TRBV12-4; j_gene: TRBJ2-5; abundance: .
CDR3nt: TGCAGCGCCGGCTCTCAGAGGAACGAGCAGTACTTC; CDR3aa: CSAGSQRNEQYF; len: 12; d_gene: .; v_gene: TRBV29-1; j_gene: TRBJ2-7; abundance: .
CDR3nt: TGTGCCAGCAGCGCAGCTAGCGGGGCCCCCACAGATACGCAGTATTTT; CDR3aa: CASSAASGAPTDTQYF; len: 16; d_gene: TRBD2; v_gene: TRBV11-2; j_gene: TRBJ2-3; abundance: few
CDR3nt: TGTGCCAGCAGCCAATTTGTAGGACCCTACGAGCAGTACTTC; CDR3aa: CASSQFVGPYEQYF; len: 14; d_gene: .; v_gene: TRBV16; j_gene: TRBJ2-7; abundance: .
CDR3nt: TGTGCCAGCAGTCCCAGGGGATGGGGAGAGACCCAGAACTTC; CDR3aa: CASSPRGWGETQNF; len: 14; d_gene: .; v_gene: TRBV12-3/TRBV12-4; j_gene: TRBJ2-5; abundance: .
CDR3nt: TGTGCCAGCAGTTACGCGGGAGCTGGAAACACCATATATTTT; CDR3aa: CASSYAGAGNTIYF; len: 14; d_gene: .; v_gene: TRBV6-2/TRBV6-3; j_gene: TRBJ1-3; abundance: .
CDR3nt: TGTGCCAGCAGCTTAAAACTAGCGGGAGGGATAGCCGGGGAGCTGTTTTTT; CDR3aa: CASSLKLAGGIAGELFF; len: 17; d_gene: TRBD2; v_gene: TRBV7-2; j_gene: TRBJ2-2; abundance: .
CDR3nt: TGCAGTGCTAGAGAACCGGCTTATGATGTGTCCGATGAGCAGTTCTTC; CDR3aa: CSAREPAYDVSDEQFF; len: 16; d_gene: .; v_gene: TRBV20-1; j_gene: TRBJ2-1; abundance: few
CDR3nt: TGTGCCAGCAGCTATACCGGGACGGGTACGGGTGAGCAGTTCTTC; CDR3aa: CASSYTGTGTGEQFF; len: 15; d_gene: .; v_gene: TRBV27; j_gene: TRBJ2-1; abundance: .
CDR3nt: TGTGCTAGCAGCTTAGACTCCGGGGAGCTGTTTTTT; CDR3aa: CASSLDSGELFF; len: 12; d_gene: .; v_gene: TRBV7-7; j_gene: TRBJ2-2; abundance: .
CDR3nt: TGCAGCGTGGACCCTAGCGGGGGTTCGGGGGAGCAGTACTTC; CDR3aa: CSVDPSGGSGEQYF; len: 14; d_gene: TRBD2; v_gene: TRBV29-1; j_gene: TRBJ2-7; abundance: .
CDR3nt: TGTGCCAGCAGTGAAGGAGGGAGTCACGAGCAGTACTTC; CDR3aa: CASSEGGSHEQYF; len: 13; d_gene: .; v_gene: TRBV25-1; j_gene: TRBJ2-7; abundance: .
CDR3nt: TGTGCCAGCAGCCAAGACGCGGGAACAGATACGCAGTATTTT; CDR3aa: CASSQDAGTDTQYF; len: 14; d_gene: .; v_gene: TRBV4-2; j_gene: TRBJ2-3; abundance: few
CDR3nt: TGTGCCAGCAGCCGGACTAGCGGGAACACCGGGGAGCTGTTTTTT; CDR3aa: CASSRTSGNTGELFF; len: 15; d_gene: TRBD2; v_gene: TRBV11-3; j_gene: TRBJ2-2; abundance: many
CDR3nt: TGTGCCACCGGGGCAGAGAACACTGAAGCTTTCTTT; CDR3aa: CATGAENTEAFF; len: 12; d_gene: .; v_gene: TRBV15; j_gene: TRBJ1-1; abundance: .
CDR3nt: TGCGCCAGCAGCCAAGGGACCCAGCCCCAAGAGACCCAGTACTTC; CDR3aa: CASSQGTQPQETQYF; len: 15; d_gene: .; v_gene: TRBV4-3; j_gene: TRBJ2-5; abundance: .
CDR3nt: TGTGCCAGCAGGGATACTAGCTTGGGAGACACAGATACGCAGTATTTT; CDR3aa: CASRDTSLGDTDTQYF; len: 16; d_gene: .; v_gene: TRBV6-2/TRBV6-3; j_gene: TRBJ2-3; abundance: few
CDR3nt: TGCAGCGTCCTTAGCGGGAGGGCGGTAAGGGGCACAGATACGCAGTATTTT; CDR3aa: CSVLSGRAVRGTDTQYF; len: 17; d_gene: TRBD2; v_gene: TRBV29-1; j_gene: TRBJ2-3; abundance: .
CDR3nt: TGTGCCAGCAGCTTAGGGCTAGGTGATGAGCAGTTCTTC; CDR3aa: CASSLGLGDEQFF; len: 13; d_gene: .; v_gene: TRBV7-2; j_gene: TRBJ2-1; abundance: many
CDR3nt: TGTGCCAGCAGCTTTCAATTCGGCGTCGCTTCCAATACGCAGTATTTT; CDR3aa: CASSFQFGVASNTQYF; len: 16; d_gene: .; v_gene: TRBV7-2; j_gene: TRBJ2-3; abundance: .
CDR3nt: TGTGCCAGCAGCTTGTTACAGGGCAATGCGGAAAAACTGTTTTTT; CDR3aa: CASSLLQGNAEKLFF; len: 15; d_gene: .; v_gene: TRBV7-9; j_gene: TRBJ1-4; abundance: few
CDR3nt: TGTGCCAGCAGCCGGATGACAGGGGGCGCGTCCGAAGCTTTCTTT; CDR3aa: CASSRMTGGASEAFF; len: 15; d_gene: TRBD1; v_gene: TRBV4-2; j_gene: TRBJ1-1; abundance: .
CDR3nt: TGTGCCAGCAGTTTATCCCTAGCCATTGGGAATGAGCAGTTCTTC; CDR3aa: CASSLSLAIGNEQFF; len: 15; d_gene: .; v_gene: TRBV12-3/TRBV12-4; j_gene: TRBJ2-1; abundance: .
CDR3nt: TGCGCCAGCAGGGAGGGAGCGGTCCTCAGGAATGAGCAGTTCTTC; CDR3aa: CASREGAVLRNEQFF; len: 15; d_gene: .; v_gene: TRBV5-1; j_gene: TRBJ2-1; abundance: .
CDR3nt: TGCGCCAGCAGTTTCGGGGGGACCTCCGACAATGAGCAGTTCTTC; CDR3aa: CASSFGGTSDNEQFF; len: 15; d_gene: TRBD2; v_gene: TRBV5-1; j_gene: TRBJ2-1; abundance: few
CDR3nt: TGTGCCTGGAGTACCAACCCGGACGCTGGAAACACCATATATTTT; CDR3aa: CAWSTNPDAGNTIYF; len: 15; d_gene: .; v_gene: TRBV30; j_gene: TRBJ1-3; abundance: .
CDR3nt: TGTGCCAGCAGCCCTCCAGGGTATCAGCCCCAGCATTTT; CDR3aa: CASSPPGYQPQHF; len: 13; d_gene: .; v_gene: TRBV12-3/TRBV12-4; j_gene: TRBJ1-5; abundance: few
CDR3nt: TGTGCCATCACGGCTAGCGGGAGTTCCTACGAGCAGTACTTC; CDR3aa: CAITASGSSYEQYF; len: 14; d_gene: TRBD2; v_gene: TRBV10-3; j_gene: TRBJ2-7; abundance: .
CDR3nt: TGTGCGACCGGCAACCCCGGGGGCCCCACAGATACGCAGTATTTT; CDR3aa: CATGNPGGPTDTQYF; len: 15; d_gene: .; v_gene: TRBV5-8; j_gene: TRBJ2-3; abundance: .
CDR3nt: TGCAGTGCTAGCGGGAACGGCTACAATGAGCAGTTCTTC; CDR3aa: CSASGNGYNEQFF; len: 13; d_gene: .; v_gene: TRBV20-1; j_gene: TRBJ2-1; abundance: few
CDR3nt: TGTGCCAGCAGTGAATCGGCAGGCGTCGCCTCTGGAAACACCATATATTTT; CDR3aa: CASSESAGVASGNTIYF; len: 17; d_gene: .; v_gene: TRBV25-1; j_gene: TRBJ1-3; abundance: .
CDR3nt: TGTGCCAGCACCCGGGGGACAGACGGTGACTTC; CDR3aa: CASTRGTDGDF; len: 11; d_gene: .; v_gene: TRBV7-9; j_gene: TRBJ2-5; abundance: .
CDR3nt: TGTGCCACCTCGCCGGGATCGGATACGCAGTATTTT; CDR3aa: CATSPGSDTQYF; len: 12; d_gene: .; v_gene: TRBV24-1; j_gene: TRBJ2-3; abundance: few
CDR3nt: TGTGCCAGCAGCCGACAGTTCTTAGCCAAAAACATTCAGTACTTC; CDR3aa: CASSRQFLAKNIQYF; len: 15; d_gene: .; v_gene: TRBV7-8; j_gene: TRBJ2-4; abundance: .
CDR3nt: TGTGCCAGCAGTCCGGGGGGCGTGACAGGGGGTCGTGGCTATGGCTACACCTTC; CDR3aa: CASSPGGVTGGRGYGYTF; len: 18; d_gene: TRBD1; v_gene: TRBV28; j_gene: TRBJ1-2; abundance: few
CDR3nt: TGCAGCGTCGCCGGGACTAGCGGAAGCACAGATACGCAGTATTTT; CDR3aa: CSVAGTSGSTDTQYF; len: 15; d_gene: TRBD2; v_gene: TRBV29-1; j_gene: TRBJ2-3; abundance: many
CDR3nt: TGTGCCAGCACCCCCCGGCTAGCGGGATACAGAGGGGGCAATGAGCAGTTCTTC; CDR3aa: CASTPRLAGYRGGNEQFF; len: 18; d_gene: TRBD2; v_gene: TRBV11-1; j_gene: TRBJ2-1; abundance: .
CDR3nt: TGCAGCGTTTCCTACAGGAACACTGAAGCTTTCTTT; CDR3aa: CSVSYRNTEAFF; len: 12; d_gene: .; v_gene: TRBV29-1; j_gene: TRBJ1-1; abundance: .
CDR3nt: TGTGCCAGCAGCAGAGACGGGGGTGGTTCTGAAGCTTTCTTT; CDR3aa: CASSRDGGGSEAFF; len: 14; d_gene: .; v_gene: TRBV7-9; j_gene: TRBJ1-1; abundance: few
CDR3nt: TGTGCCAGCAGTTACTCCAGAGCCGGGACTAGCGGGGTCAATGAGCAGTTCTTC; CDR3aa: CASSYSRAGTSGVNEQFF; len: 18; d_gene: TRBD2; v_gene: TRBV6-2/TRBV6-3; j_gene: TRBJ2-1; abundance: few
CDR3nt: TGTGCCACGGGCGGGGGCCTCGGAGGCTACGAGCAGTACTTC; CDR3aa: CATGGGLGGYEQYF; len: 14; d_gene: .; v_gene: TRBV25-1; j_gene: TRBJ2-7; abundance: few
CDR3nt: TGCGCCAGCAGCTTCCGACTGCAATCTGGCGACGAGCAGTACTTC; CDR3aa: CASSFRLQSGDEQYF; len: 15; d_gene: .; v_gene: TRBV5-1; j_gene: TRBJ2-7; abundance: .
CDR3nt: TGTGCCAGCAGCTTAGGGCGTTGGGCTCGAAATGAGCAGTTCTTC; CDR3aa: CASSLGRWARNEQFF; len: 15; d_gene: .; v_gene: TRBV11-2; j_gene: TRBJ2-1; abundance: .
CDR3nt: TGCGCCAGCAGCACGGGGGGCGGAAGCTACAATGAGCAGTTCTTC; CDR3aa: CASSTGGGSYNEQFF; len: 15; d_gene: .; v_gene: TRBV5-1; j_gene: TRBJ2-1; abundance: .
CDR3nt: TGTGCCAGCAGCTACAGACTTACAGAGACCCAGTACTTC; CDR3aa: CASSYRLTETQYF; len: 13; d_gene: .; v_gene: TRBV7-2; j_gene: TRBJ2-5; abundance: few
CDR3nt: TGTGCCAGCTCACCCCCGGGCTTGTCCTACAATGAGCAGTTCTTC; CDR3aa: CASSPPGLSYNEQFF; len: 15; d_gene: .; v_gene: TRBV18; j_gene: TRBJ2-1; abundance: few
CDR3nt: TGTGCCAGCAGCTTGCCAGGTAATCGAAATGAGCAGTTCTTC; CDR3aa: CASSLPGNRNEQFF; len: 14; d_gene: .; v_gene: TRBV7-9; j_gene: TRBJ2-1; abundance: .
CDR3nt: TGCGCCAGCAGCCAAGAGAGATTCGGGAGCCGCGGCGAGCAGTACTTC; CDR3aa: CASSQERFGSRGEQYF; len: 16; d_gene: .; v_gene: TRBV4-3; j_gene: TRBJ2-7; abundance: .
CDR3nt: TGTGCCAGCAGTTACACGGACAAACATAATTCACCCCTCCACTTT; CDR3aa: CASSYTDKHNSPLHF; len: 15; d_gene: .; v_gene: TRBV6-5; j_gene: TRBJ1-6; abundance: many
CDR3nt: TGTGCCGTTAGCAGTTACGGATTCCCAGATACGCAGTATTTT; CDR3aa: CAVSSYGFPDTQYF; len: 14; d_gene: .; v_gene: TRBV12-3/TRBV12-4; j_gene: TRBJ2-3; abundance: few